The present entry profiles one T cell receptor (beta chain) with its context. Its antigen is not known. Only in-frame clones appear in the TCRdb table, and some are missing; sequencing was by immunoSEQ multiplex PCR. Of almost 200,000 clones in the sample, about 81% are singletons; the top ten hold 1.2%. The validation cohort, a group of over a hundred subjects, included the donors and was separate from the roughly 720-subject first cohort. The data are from a study of cytomegalovirus exposure and HLA in healthy donors. CDR1 and CDR2 (germline): SNHLY, FYNNEI. Trimming removed 3 bases from V and 4 bases from J, with 33 bases in between. There are 21 residues in the CDR3. General study results and limits: Generally TCR sequences proved uncommon, though certain public TCRs appeared in numerous donors. A later analysis found first-cohort TCR clusters tended to co-occur in the 120 or so validation repertoires.

The chain has TRBV2 and TRBJ2-5, with a weak D call TRBD1 (10 bases). The sequence was obtained from a woman between 25 and 40 years old in good health and CMV-seronegative. The material sequenced was PBMCs. The CDR3 reads CASSDITAGGTGARVRETQYF. The CDR3 DNA is TGTGCCAGCAGTGACATCACTGCGGGAGGGACAGGGGCTAGAGTAAGAGAGACCCAGTACTTC.